The 7 T cell receptor beta chains listed next were all sequenced from one sample in a study of T cells in localized non-small cell lung cancer. Clones were read by immunoSEQ multiplex PCR, and TCRdb kept only the in-frame ones, dropping some. The sample shows about 43,000 clones, 91% of them seen only once. The sample consisted of PBMCs, taken before any cancer treatment. The receptors originated from a woman between 40 and 69 years old with stage II lung adenocarcinoma.

The chain joins TRBV6-1 to TRBJ1-6; no reliable D call. Trimming pared 3 bases from V and 4 bases from J, leaving 7 bases between. The CDR3 extends over 14 amino acids. The germline V gene encodes CDR1 MNHNS and CDR2 SASEGT. The CDR3 is CASSDVGYNSPLHF. For the CDR3, the DNA is TGTGCCAGCAGTGACGTGGGGTATAATTCACCCCTCCACTTT.

The CDR3 DNA reads as TGTGCCAGCAGCAATCGTCGGACAGACAACTATGGCTACACCTTC. Protein: CASSNRRTDNYGYTF. V gene TRBV7-9 combines with J gene TRBJ1-2, with D possibly matching TRBD1 (6 bases). CDR1 and CDR2 (germline): SEHNR, FQNEAQ (reference sequence). This CDR3 has 15 amino acids. Deletions cut 5 bases from V and 2 bases from J, with 15 bases between.

This clone appeared a single time. The chain has TRBV19 and TRBJ1-5; D ambiguous. Trimming shortened V by 7 bases and J by 3 bases, and 16 bases separated the two germline ends. This CDR3 spans 15 amino acids. Germline assignment: CDR1 LNHDA and CDR2 SQIVND (reference sequence). The DNA for the CDR3 is TGTGCCAGTACCACTCAGGCCCCCCTCAATCAGCCCCAGCATTTT. Translated, it gives CASTTQAPLNQPQHF.

The chain couples TRBV18 to TRBJ1-3; TRBD1 aligns across 8 bases. The CDR3 consists of 18 residues. V dropped 3 bases and J dropped 2; count of bases not matched to a gene: 12. CDR1 is KGHSH and CDR2 is LQKENI in the germline V gene. CDR3 DNA: TGTGCCAGCTCACCTCAAACAGGGGGACGAACGGCTGGAAACACCATATATTTT. Amino acid sequence: CASSPQTGGRTAGNTIYF. The full variable domain, in which reference TRBV18 and TRBJ1-3 provide the parts outside the CDR3, is NAGVMQNPRHLVRRRGQEARLRCSPMKGHSHVYWYRQLPEEGLKFMVYLQKENIIDESGMPKERFSAEFPKEGPSILRIQQVVRGDSAAYFCASSPQTGGRTAGNTIYFGEGSWLTVV.

The chain links TRBV5-1 to TRBJ2-3; D may match TRBD1 or TRBD2 (5 bases each). The germline CDR1 and CDR2 sequences are SGHRS and YFSETQ. The ends were cut back, 0 bases at V and 0 bases at J, with 11 bases in the middle. The CDR3 is 16 amino acids. The CDR3 DNA reads TGCGCCAGCAGCTTGGACGGGGCTTCTAGCACAGATACGCAGTATTTT. It encodes CASSLDGASSTDTQYF.

The J gene is TRBJ2-5, the V gene TRBV2; weak D call: TRBD2 (5 bases). V was shortened by 6 bases and J by 5 bases, with 13 bases between the two germline ends. CDR1 is SNHLY, CDR2 FYNNEI, per germline. The CDR3 runs 13 residues. This chain's CDR3 is CASRGGLVETQYF. CDR3 in DNA: TGTGCCAGCAGAGGAGGATTGGTGGAGACCCAGTACTTC.

The V gene is TRBV13, the J gene TRBJ2-7; 9 positions agree with TRBD1. Germline values: CDR1 PRHDT, CDR2 FYEKMQ (reference sequence). The CDR3 is 15 residues long. The junction had 7 bases not matched to a gene; V was cut back by 4 bases and J by 3 bases. CDR3 DNA: TGTGCCAGCAGCTCGCAACAGGGGGCCAGCTACGAGCAGTACTTC. Protein sequence: CASSSQQGASYEQYF.